The T cell receptor beta chain described here comes from a study of T cell repertoires in cytomegalovirus infection. CDR1 and CDR2 from the germline V gene are KGHDR and SFDVKD. V was clipped by 3 bases and J by 7 bases; unmatched bases: 13. The CDR3 is 18 residues long. TCRdb reanalysed the reads using MiXCR and keeps one entry per CDR3 protein. Here the sample spans about 310,000 distinct CDR3 sequences, just under 25% being singletons. This clonotype was counted a single time. Its cognate antigen is unknown. The chain carries TRBV24-1 and TRBJ2-1, with TRBD2 matching 11 bases. This TCR came from a human donor in good health (CMV status not recorded). Some clones in this sample may be carry-over from other donors' samples. The specimen comprised cultured PBMCs, sampled from culture after CMV antigen stimulation. The CDR3 loop is CATSDAPRYSGRGNEQFF. In DNA form, the CDR3 reads TGTGCCACCAGTGATGCCCCCCGCTATAGCGGGAGGGGTAATGAGCAGTTCTTC.